Shown below are 20 T cell receptor beta chains from a single sample sequenced in a study of graft-versus-host responses after intestinal transplantation. Repertoires were generated with immunoSEQ multiplex PCR, while TCRdb's copy carries only in-frame clones and drops some. The data hold roughly 23,000 clones, with over 90% observed a single time. Sample: PBMCs, taken about 41 days after intestinal transplant. The source of these receptors is a human patient who received an intestinal transplant, so some T cells may come from the graft donor.

The chain has TRBV27 and TRBJ2-2; D unresolved. The CDR3 contains 14 residues. CDR1 is MNHEY, CDR2 SMNVEV, per germline (reference sequence). With 6 bases removed from V and 3 bases from J, the gap between germline ends came to 11 bases. DNA for the CDR3: TGTGCCAGCAGGGCAGAAGGGTACACCGGGGAGCTGTTTTTT. Amino acid sequence: CASRAEGYTGELFF.

The gene calls are TRBV27 and TRBJ2-6, with TRBD1 as a possible D gene (6 bases). The CDR3 extends over 14 amino acids. The germline V and J ends were trimmed by 7 bases and 1 base, with 8 bases remaining between them. Germline-derived CDR1 and CDR2 are MNHEY and SMNVEV (reference sequence). CDR3: CASTGASGANVLTF. The CDR3 DNA sequence: TGTGCCAGCACAGGGGCATCTGGGGCCAACGTCCTGACTTTC.

This chain links TRBV9 with TRBJ2-3; perhaps D is TRBD1 or TRBD2 (5 bases each). This CDR3 is built from 14 residues. V lost 5 bases to trimming and J lost 6 bases, with 16 bases between them. Germline V gene sequence: CDR1 SGDLS, CDR2 YYNGEE. CDR3 sequence: CASSASGADDTQYF. The CDR3 nucleotides read TGTGCCAGCAGTGCGTCCGGGGCGGATGATACGCAGTATTTT.

V and J are TRBV11-1 and TRBJ2-7, with a possible D match to TRBD1 (6 bases). This CDR3 comprises 12 residues. Germline V lookup: CDR1 SGHAT, CDR2 FQDESV (reference sequence). V lost 4 bases, J lost 5 bases, and 9 bases lay in between. The CDR3: CASSYYRDEQYF. CDR3 DNA: TGTGCCAGCAGCTACTACAGGGACGAGCAGTACTTC. Looking up the rest from reference TRBV11-1 and TRBJ2-7 gives the full variable domain: EAEVAQSPRYKITEKSQAVAFWCDPISGHATLYWYRQILGQGPELLVQFQDESVVDDSQLPKDRFSAERLKGVDSTLKIQPAELGDSAMYLCASSYYRDEQYFGPGTRLTVT.

The chain is built from TRBV7-4 and TRBJ1-1, with a weak D call TRBD1 (6 bases). CDR3 length: 14 amino acids. Germline V CDR1 and CDR2: SGHVT, SQSDAQ. Trimming took off 3 bases at V and 1 base at J, with 9 bases between the two ends. The CDR3 here is CASSLTGGNTEAFF. CDR3 nucleotide sequence: TGTGCCAGCAGCTTGACAGGCGGGAACACTGAAGCTTTCTTT. The full variable domain, rest sourced from reference TRBV7-4 and TRBJ1-1, is GAGVSQSPRYKVAKRGRDVALRCDSISGHVTLYWYRQTLGQGSEVLTYSQSDAQRDKSGRPSGRFSAERPERSVSTLKIQRTEQGDSAVYLCASSLTGGNTEAFFGQGTRLTVV.

This rearrangement joins TRBV19 to TRBJ1-1; TRBD1 matches at 8 bases. V lost 2 bases and J lost 5; bases outside the gene matches: 10. CDR1 and CDR2 (germline): LNHDA, SQIVND (reference sequence). There are 16 residues in the CDR3. In DNA, the CDR3 is TGTGCCAGTAGTATATTGAACACAGGGGGAGGAACTGAAGCTTTCTTT. Translated: CASSILNTGGGTEAFF.

The chain couples TRBV28 to TRBJ2-7, with D perhaps given as TRBD1 or TRBD2 (5 bases each). CDR1 and CDR2 from the germline V gene are MDHEN and SYDVKM. V was shortened by 2 bases and J by 7 bases, with 12 bases between the two germline ends. This CDR3 is 13 amino acids long. CDR3 in amino acids: CASSLKTWGEQYF. DNA of the CDR3: TGTGCCAGCAGTTTAAAAACCTGGGGGGAGCAGTACTTC.

The CDR3 loop is CASSQDPGRGGTDTQYF. The CDR3 DNA sequence: TGCGCCAGCAGCCAAGATCCTGGGAGAGGGGGCACAGATACGCAGTATTTT. The chain carries TRBV4-1 and TRBJ2-3, with D possibly being TRBD1 or TRBD2 (5 bases each). The CDR3 has 17 amino acids. Germline lookup yields CDR1 MGHRA and CDR2 YSYEKL. V lost 0 bases and J 1 base, leaving 14 bases between the germline ends.

This clone was seen only once. The chain employs TRBV11-3 and TRBJ2-7; D is possibly TRBD1 or TRBD2 (6 bases each). V lost 5 bases to trimming and J lost 6 bases, with 11 bases between them. The germline V gene has CDR1 SGHNT and CDR2 YENEEA. The CDR3 runs to 12 residues. The CDR3: CASSRGGGEQYF. CDR3 DNA sequence: TGTGCCAGCAGCCGTGGAGGGGGCGAGCAGTACTTC.

The chain links TRBV5-1 to TRBJ2-7, with 8 bases that match TRBD1. Germline-derived CDR1 and CDR2 are SGHRS and YFSETQ. V was pared by 4 bases and J by 2 bases, with 8 bases of the junction left unmatched. The length of the CDR3 is 15 residues. CDR3 sequence: CASSLPDRVPYEQYF. The CDR3 DNA is TGCGCCAGCAGCCTACCGGACAGGGTTCCCTACGAGCAGTACTTC.

V usage is TRBV9 and J usage is TRBJ1-6; 8 bases are a match to TRBD1. The trim removed 6 bases at V and 9 bases at J, leaving 5 bases unmatched. The V gene's germline CDR1 is SGDLS and CDR2 YYNGEE. This CDR3 has 13 amino acids. The CDR3 DNA follows: TGTGCCAGCACCAGGGGGCTCCTTTCACCCCTCCACTTT. Translation gives CASTRGLLSPLHF.

The rearrangement links TRBV6-1 to TRBJ2-3; D possibly corresponds to TRBD2 (5 bases). Germline V gives CDR1 MNHNS, CDR2 SASEGT. There are 12 residues in the CDR3. Trimming stripped 7 bases from V and 1 base from J, with 6 bases between. This CDR3 is CASNGGTDTQYF. CDR3 in DNA: TGTGCCAGCAACGGGGGCACAGATACGCAGTATTTT.

The chain is built from TRBV5-1 and TRBJ2-7; the D call may be TRBD1 or TRBD2 (5 bases each). CDR3 length: 16 residues. V dropped 0 bases and J dropped 7 bases, with 20 bases sitting between them. The germline CDR1 and CDR2 sequences are SGHRS and YFSETQ. DNA for the CDR3: TGCGCCAGCAGCTTGGCCCCGGGACGGAGTTCGCTGGAGCAGTACTTC. Its translation is CASSLAPGRSSLEQYF.

V gene TRBV4-1 combines with J gene TRBJ1-5; no reliable D call. This CDR3 spans 13 amino acids. V lost 2 bases, J lost 0 bases, and 2 bases lay in between. Germline V lookup: CDR1 MGHRA, CDR2 YSYEKL. DNA of the CDR3: TGCGCCAGCAGCCAATATAGCAATCAGCCCCAGCATTTT. Translating gives CASSQYSNQPQHF.

This chain uses TRBV7-3 with TRBJ2-7; D unresolved. From germline, CDR1 is SGHTA and CDR2 FQGTGA. Trimming cost V 0 bases and J 1 base, with 7 bases left between them. CDR3 length: 14 amino acids. The CDR3, as DNA: TGTGCCAGCAGCTTAACGGGAAGTTCCTACGAGCAGTACTTC. Translated: CASSLTGSSYEQYF.

This clone has a single count. This chain uses TRBV5-4 with TRBJ2-3; D may be TRBD1 (5 bases). V was trimmed by 4 bases and J by 6 bases, leaving 15 bases between them. There are 14 residues in the CDR3. Germline V lookup: CDR1 SGHNT, CDR2 YYREEE (reference sequence). The CDR3: CASSSLTDRDTQYF. For the CDR3, the DNA is TGTGCCAGCAGCAGCCTGACAGATCGGGATACGCAGTATTTT.

The V call is TRBV4-3, the J call TRBJ2-7, with 11 bases aligning to TRBD2. This CDR3 has 14 residues. After removal of 4 bases from V and 6 bases from J, the junction contained 5 bases not matched to a gene. Looked up from germline, CDR1 is LGHNA and CDR2 is YSLEER. Here the CDR3 reads CASSPSGRSGEQYF. The CDR3 DNA reads TGCGCCAGCAGCCCTAGCGGGAGGTCTGGCGAGCAGTACTTC.

This chain joins TRBV28 and TRBJ1-2, with 7 bases fitting TRBD1. Germline V lookup: CDR1 MDHEN, CDR2 SYDVKM. V lost 6 bases, J lost 3 bases, and 4 bases stayed unmatched. CDR3 length: 13 residues. The CDR3 reads CASRRTGYYGYTF. The CDR3 DNA reads as TGTGCCAGCAGACGGACAGGCTACTATGGCTACACCTTC.

V is TRBV30 and J is TRBJ2-1, with TRBD1 matching 9 bases. Germline assignment: CDR1 GTSNPN and CDR2 SVGIG (reference sequence). This CDR3 has 19 amino acids. V shed 0 bases, J shed 4 bases, and the junction held 16 bases outside the gene matches. CDR3 amino acids: CAWSVSWTGATSKYNEQFF. As DNA, the CDR3 is TGTGCCTGGAGTGTGTCCTGGACAGGGGCCACTAGTAAGTACAATGAGCAGTTCTTC.

The J gene is TRBJ2-1, the V gene TRBV4-2, with D perhaps TRBD2 (5 bases). The CDR3 spans 16 residues. From germline, CDR1 is LGHNA and CDR2 YNFKEQ. Trimming cost V 0 bases and J 0 bases, with 9 bases left between them. CDR3 loop: CASSQEQAVSYNEQFF. DNA for the CDR3: TGTGCCAGCAGCCAAGAGCAAGCGGTCTCCTACAATGAGCAGTTCTTC.